These 14 T cell receptor beta chains were sequenced from one sample in a study of blood T cells in healthy people across ages. PCR was performed a second time for roughly 6 to 12 cycles using a sample-barcoded 5' primer and a J-beta primer mix. TCRdb fed the 5' RACE reads into MiXCR, producing one record per CDR3 protein. The table lists 700,000 to 800,000 distinct CDR3 sequences, about 40% of them singletons. Sequencing was done on a sample of blood. These receptors were collected from a woman aged 55 to 70 in good health.

The chain employs TRBV21-1 and TRBJ2-7; TRBD1 is taken as the D call from the table, unchecked against the DNA. TRBV21-1 constitutes a pseudogene. This CDR3 comprises 14 residues. This CDR3 is CASSKGQGHYEQYF. The CDR3 DNA sequence: TGTGCCAGCAGCAAAGGACAGGGCCACTACGAGCAGTACTTC.

This clonotype has ten or more counts. V and J are TRBV28 and TRBJ2-1; possibly TRBD2 for D (6 bases). This CDR3 region has 17 residues. V dropped 6 bases and J dropped 3 bases, with 21 bases sitting between them. Germline V gene lookup returns CDR1 MDHEN and CDR2 SYDVKM. CDR3 nucleotide sequence: TGTGCCAGCAGGTGGAGGGAAACCTCGATAATCTACAATGAGCAGTTCTTC. This codes for CASRWRETSIIYNEQFF.

The rearrangement uses TRBV20-1 and TRBJ2-7, with TRBD2 matching over 7 bases. V shed 6 bases, J shed 0 bases, and the junction held 14 bases outside the gene matches. This CDR3 is 16 amino acids long. Germline loops: CDR1 DFQATT, CDR2 SNEGSKA (reference sequence). The CDR3 loop reads CSAAQAGRGNSYEQYF. Here the CDR3 DNA reads TGCAGTGCGGCCCAAGCGGGGCGGGGGAACTCCTACGAGCAGTACTTC.

This clonotype appeared many times. The chain couples TRBV7-9 to TRBJ2-1, with D tentatively TRBD2 (6 bases). Germline values: CDR1 SEHNR, CDR2 FQNEAQ (reference sequence). V was clipped by 5 bases and J by 7 bases, with 12 bases between them. The CDR3 covers 13 residues. CDR3 in amino acids: CASSRDSLNEQFF. Here the CDR3 DNA reads TGTGCCAGCAGCCGGGACTCTTTGAATGAGCAGTTCTTC.

The CDR3 reads CASSQDLPRVYEQYF. The CDR3 DNA follows: TGTGCCAGCAGCCAAGATCTCCCGAGGGTATACGAGCAGTACTTC. The chain joins TRBV4-2 to TRBJ2-7, with D possibly TRBD2 on 5 matching bases. The CDR3 extends over 15 amino acids. V was clipped by 0 bases and J by 4 bases, with 13 bases between them. Germline CDR1 is LGHNA and CDR2 is YNFKEQ.

The chain is built from TRBV20-1 and TRBJ1-2, with 12 bases matching TRBD1. The germline gives CDR1 DFQATT, CDR2 SNEGSKA (reference sequence). V lost 6 bases and J lost 8; bases outside the gene matches: 10. The CDR3 consists of 14 residues. CDR3: CSALEGQGAAGYTF. CDR3 nucleotides: TGCAGTGCACTCGAGGGACAGGGGGCAGCGGGCTACACCTTC.

This clonotype was counted only a few times. The chain is built from TRBV6-2 or TRBV6-3 and TRBJ2-7; D is possibly TRBD1 (6 bases). CDR1 is MNHEY and CDR2 is SVGEGT in the germline V gene. V lost 7 bases and J lost 0, with 16 bases in between. The CDR3 is made up of 15 amino acids. CDR3 amino acids: CASTLLGASSYEQYF. DNA for the CDR3: TGTGCCAGCACCCTTCTGGGGGCCAGCTCCTACGAGCAGTACTTC.

The chain uses TRBV7-9 and TRBJ2-5; maybe TRBD2 (5 bases). The CDR3 spans 14 residues. The V end was cut by 1 base, the J end by 7 bases, with 13 bases between. CDR1 is SEHNR and CDR2 is FQNEAQ in the germline V gene (reference sequence). The CDR3 sequence is CASSLGSRSGTQYF. The CDR3 region has the DNA TGTGCCAGCAGCTTAGGCTCTAGAAGCGGGACCCAGTACTTC.

The CDR3, as DNA: TGCAGTGCTAGTTTCACCTACAGGGTTTCGGGCAATGAGCAGTTCTTC. Protein sequence: CSASFTYRVSGNEQFF. This chain joins TRBV20-1 and TRBJ2-1; D possibly corresponds to TRBD1 (6 bases). CDR1 and CDR2 (germline): DFQATT, SNEGSKA (reference sequence). This CDR3 has 16 residues. V dropped 3 bases and J dropped 6 bases, with 21 bases sitting between them.

This clonotype was detected only a few times. This chain uses TRBV12-3 or TRBV12-4 with TRBJ2-3; TRBD2 matches at 7 bases. The V gene end was trimmed by 7 bases and the J gene end by 1 base; junction bases not matched to a gene: 14. This CDR3 has 17 amino acids. The CDR3 loop is CASTPGPLLAGTDTQYF. The DNA for the CDR3 is TGTGCCAGCACCCCCGGCCCACTTCTAGCGGGCACAGATACGCAGTATTTT.

The V call is TRBV6-1, the J call TRBJ2-1; 9 bases are shared with TRBD1. The CDR3 consists of 14 residues. After removal of 6 bases from V and 5 bases from J, the junction contained 5 bases not matched to a gene. In germline, CDR1 is MNHNS, CDR2 SASEGT. DNA of the CDR3: TGTGCCAGCAGGGGACAGGGCCTAAACAATGAGCAGTTCTTC. As protein: CASRGQGLNNEQFF.

Concerning this clonotype itself: The junction differs from germline at one of its ends, possibly a read error. This sequence joins TRBV4-2 and TRBJ1-1, with D maybe TRBD1 (5 bases). From germline, CDR1 is LGHNA and CDR2 YNFKEQ. This CDR3 is 15 amino acids long. The CDR3, as DNA: TGTGCTAGCAGCCAAGATCAGGGAAGGTACACTGAAGCTTTCTTT. Its protein is CASSQDQGRYTEAFF.

This clonotype was observed a handful of times. The chain recombines TRBV29-1 with TRBJ1-4; TRBD1 agrees at 7 bases. The CDR3 contains 12 residues. J lost 14 bases, V lost 8 bases, and 14 bases had no gene match. The V gene's germline CDR1 is SQVTM and CDR2 ANQGSEA. Written as DNA, the CDR3 is TGCAGCACATCCCAGGCAGGGGGAGGTCTGTTTTTT. Translated, it gives CSTSQAGGGLFF.

As concerns this clonotype: A read error may produce the germline difference seen at one junction end. The rearrangement joins TRBV3-1 to TRBJ2-4, with 8 bases fitting TRBD2. The J call may be faulty, since TRBJ2-7 better matches the DNA end. This CDR3 spans 13 amino acids. Germline V lookup: CDR1 LGHDT, CDR2 YNNKEL (reference sequence). The CDR3 region has the DNA TGTACCAGCAGCCGGGGGGGCGTGTACGAGCAGTACTTC. Amino acids: CTSSRGGVYEQYF.